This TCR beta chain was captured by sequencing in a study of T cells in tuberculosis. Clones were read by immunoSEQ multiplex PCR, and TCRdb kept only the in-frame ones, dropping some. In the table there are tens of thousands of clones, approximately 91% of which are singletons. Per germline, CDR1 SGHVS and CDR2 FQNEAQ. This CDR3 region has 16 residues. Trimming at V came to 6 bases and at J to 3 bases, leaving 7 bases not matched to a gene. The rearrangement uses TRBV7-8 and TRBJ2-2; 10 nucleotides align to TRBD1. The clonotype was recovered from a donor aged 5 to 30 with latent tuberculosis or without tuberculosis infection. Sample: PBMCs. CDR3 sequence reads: CASRNDRGRDTGELFF. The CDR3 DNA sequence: TGTGCCAGCAGAAATGACAGGGGGCGTGACACCGGGGAGCTGTTTTTT.